The 27 T cell receptor beta chains below come from one sample, sequenced in a study of STAT5B mutations in CD4+ large granular lymphocyte leukemia. The protocol was immunoSEQ multiplex PCR, while the TCRdb copy is restricted to in-frame clones and leaves out a portion. The table has approximately 32,000 clones, about 87% seen once; the top ten hold about 0.97%. The source material was CD4+ T cells from blood buffy coats. These TCRs come from a human donor in good health.

The chain recombines TRBV5-1 with TRBJ2-7; TRBD1 matches 9 bases. This CDR3 has 16 amino acids. V lost 6 bases, J lost 4 bases, and 14 bases stayed unmatched. CDR1 and CDR2 (germline): SGHRS, YFSETQ. CDR3 sequence: CASNKLTTGGLYEQYF. CDR3 coding DNA: TGCGCCAGCAACAAACTCACAACAGGGGGCTTGTACGAGCAGTACTTC.

The chain employs TRBV7-9 and TRBJ2-5; the D gene could be TRBD1 or TRBD2 (5 bases each). V gave up 5 bases and J gave up 2 bases, with 12 bases separating them. The germline gives CDR1 SEHNR, CDR2 FQNEAQ (reference sequence). The CDR3 contains 14 residues. CDR3 protein: CASSRGQGQETQYF. The CDR3 DNA reads TGTGCCAGCAGCCGGGGTCAGGGTCAAGAGACCCAGTACTTC.

As to this clone: One end of the junction is discordant with germline, which a read error may explain. The sample has other DNA sequences that encode this CDR3 too. The genes are TRBV10-2 and TRBJ2-7; D not resolved. Germline V gene lookup returns CDR1 WSHSY and CDR2 SAAADI. The length of the CDR3 is 12 residues. The CDR3, as DNA: TGCGCTAGCAGTTCCTCGGCCTACGAGCAGTACTTC. It translates to CASSSSAYEQYF.

This clone was counted a few times. The chain has TRBV29-1 and TRBJ1-5; D call uncertain. The germline V and J ends were trimmed by 5 bases and 2 bases, with 7 bases remaining between them. Germline CDR1 SQVTM, CDR2 ANQGSEA. CDR3 size: 12 residues. The CDR3 nucleotides read TGCAGCGTTATGACTGGCAATCAGCCCCAGCATTTT. Translation gives CSVMTGNQPQHF.

The CDR3 nucleotides are TGCGCCAGCAGCTTTGGGAGGGGTGGCACAGATACGCAGTATTTT. Translated, it gives CASSFGRGGTDTQYF. This chain links TRBV5-1 with TRBJ2-3, with 7 bases that match TRBD2. The germline CDR1 and CDR2 sequences are SGHRS and YFSETQ. The CDR3 is made up of 15 amino acids. V lost 2 bases to trimming and J lost 1 base; unmatched junction nucleotides: 4.

J is TRBJ1-2 and V is TRBV5-6; D gene uncertain. CDR3 size: 13 residues. Per germline, CDR1 SGHDT and CDR2 YYEEEE. V lost 4 bases, J lost 7 bases, and 14 bases lay in between. The CDR3 nucleotides are TGTGCCAGCAGCCTCTTACGTAGCGGTGGCTACACCTTC. As protein: CASSLLRSGGYTF.

The J gene is TRBJ1-6, the V gene TRBV4-3, with D hard to call. The CDR3 has 13 amino acids. Trimming stripped 0 bases from V and 9 bases from J, with 6 bases between. CDR1 LGHNA and CDR2 YSLEER come from the germline V gene. CDR3 DNA sequence: TGCGCCAGCAGCCAAGATCTTCGTTCACCCCTCCACTTT. It codes for CASSQDLRSPLHF.

The chain is built from TRBV7-9 and TRBJ1-4; a possible D gene is TRBD1 (5 bases). The CDR3 is 14 residues long. CDR1 is SEHNR, CDR2 FQNEAQ, per germline (reference sequence). The germline V and J ends were trimmed by 2 bases and 7 bases, with 11 bases remaining between them. CDR3 in amino acids: CASSLIGAGEKLFF. In DNA form, the CDR3 reads TGTGCCAGCAGCTTAATCGGGGCAGGTGAAAAACTGTTTTTT.

The chain carries TRBV6-6 and TRBJ1-5, with D maybe TRBD1 (6 bases). The germline gives CDR1 MNHNY, CDR2 SVGAGI (reference sequence). The CDR3 totals 16 residues. V was pared by 7 bases and J by 5 bases, with 21 bases between. This chain's CDR3 is CASNTRKGGTYQPQHF. CDR3 coding DNA: TGTGCCAGCAACACTAGGAAGGGGGGGACCTATCAGCCCCAGCATTTT.

The genes are TRBV6-4 and TRBJ2-3, with D maybe TRBD2 (5 bases). CDR3 length equals 14 residues. The germline V gene has CDR1 MRHNA and CDR2 SNTAGT. The V end lost 6 bases, the J end lost 8 bases, and 18 bases lay between the germline ends. The CDR3 DNA reads TGTGCCAGCAGAGTAGCTGAGGGCATGGCTACGCAGTATTTT. Translation gives CASRVAEGMATQYF.

This clone has more than one count but fewer than ten. V usage is TRBV5-1 and J usage is TRBJ2-7; D unresolved. Trimming removed 1 base at V and 2 bases at J, with 7 bases between. The CDR3 spans 13 residues. Per germline, CDR1 SGHRS and CDR2 YFSETQ. The CDR3 protein is CASSLLSPYEQYF. CDR3 DNA: TGCGCCAGCAGCTTGCTCAGTCCCTACGAGCAGTACTTC.

The chain links TRBV7-9 to TRBJ2-1, with 9 nucleotides matching TRBD2. J was trimmed by 9 bases and V by 2 bases; bases with no gene match: 5. The CDR3 is made up of 14 amino acids. The germline V gene encodes CDR1 SEHNR and CDR2 FQNEAQ (reference sequence). CDR3 DNA sequence: TGTGCCAGCAGCTTATCGGGACTAGCTAGTGAGCAGTTCTTC. Translating it yields CASSLSGLASEQFF.

The rearrangement links TRBV13 to TRBJ2-7; 9 nucleotides align to TRBD1. The CDR3 is made up of 16 amino acids. CDR1 and CDR2 (germline): PRHDT, FYEKMQ (reference sequence). V was pared by 1 base and J by 4 bases, with 8 bases of the junction left unmatched. CDR3 region: CASSLDYRGLGYEQYF. In DNA form, the CDR3 reads TGTGCCAGCAGCTTAGATTACAGGGGGCTTGGATACGAGCAGTACTTC.

The count of this clone is one. The chain joins TRBV7-6 to TRBJ1-3, with D possibly TRBD1 on 6 matching bases. The CDR3 is 17 residues long. The ends were cut back, 4 bases at V and 0 bases at J, with 16 bases in the middle. The germline gives CDR1 SGHVS, CDR2 FNYEAQ. CDR3 region: CASSSGLGAYSGNTIYF. CDR3 coding DNA: TGTGCCAGCAGCTCAGGACTGGGGGCTTACTCTGGAAACACCATATATTTT. The full variable domain, completed using reference TRBV7-6 and TRBJ1-3, is GAGVSQSPRYKVTKRGQDVALRCDPISGHVSLYWYRQALGQGPEFLTYFNYEAQQDKSGLPNDRFSAERPEGSISTLTIQRTEQRDSAMYRCASSSGLGAYSGNTIYFGEGSWLTVV.

The gene calls are TRBV6-4 and TRBJ1-4, with D uncertain. This CDR3 comprises 15 residues. Germline CDR1 MRHNA, CDR2 SNTAGT. The V end was cut by 6 bases, the J end by 7 bases, with 18 bases between. In nucleotides, the CDR3 is TGTGCCAGCAGCATGGAGGCATCGGGTGGTGAAAAACTGTTTTTT. Its protein is CASSMEASGGEKLFF.

The gene calls are TRBV28 and TRBJ1-2, with D possibly being TRBD1 (6 bases). Germline CDR1 MDHEN, CDR2 SYDVKM. This CDR3 spans 14 amino acids. The V end was cut by 6 bases, the J end by 5 bases, with 16 bases between. The chain's CDR3 is CASSPGGARYGYTF. DNA for the CDR3: TGTGCCAGCAGCCCGGGGGGGGCGAGGTATGGCTACACCTTC.

The V and J genes are TRBV7-9 and TRBJ1-1; D unresolved. Germline assignment: CDR1 SEHNR and CDR2 FQNEAQ (reference sequence). This CDR3 region has 15 residues. Trimming removed 2 bases from V and 1 base from J, with 11 bases in between. The CDR3 DNA is TGTGCCAGCAGCTTATGGGAGGTTCGGAACACTGAAGCTTTCTTT. The encoded protein is CASSLWEVRNTEAFF.

The V gene is TRBV7-2, the J gene TRBJ2-7; 7 bases agree with TRBD1. The CDR3 loop spans 16 amino acids. The V gene end was trimmed by 2 bases and the J gene end by 6 bases; junction bases not matched to a gene: 13. Per germline, CDR1 SGHTA and CDR2 FQGNSA. CDR3 in amino acids: CASSLTGTAGGVEQYF. The CDR3 DNA reads TGTGCCAGCAGCTTAACGGGGACAGCCGGAGGAGTCGAGCAGTACTTC. Together with reference TRBV7-2 and TRBJ2-7, the CDR3 gives the full variable domain: GAGVSQSPSNKVTEKGKDVELRCDPISGHTALYWYRQSLGQGLEFLIYFQGNSAPDKSGLPSDRFSAERTGGSVSTLTIQRTQQEDSAVYLCASSLTGTAGGVEQYFGPGTRLTVT.

This sequence joins TRBV4-1 and TRBJ2-6, with a possible D match to TRBD1 (6 bases). In germline, CDR1 is MGHRA, CDR2 YSYEKL. CDR3 length equals 17 residues. Trimming removed 0 bases from V and 2 bases from J, with 11 bases in between. This CDR3 is CASSQDRGPTGANVLTF. The CDR3 DNA is TGCGCCAGCAGCCAAGACAGGGGCCCAACTGGGGCCAACGTCCTGACTTTC.

V and J are TRBV5-6 and TRBJ2-1, with D unclear. The germline V gene has CDR1 SGHDT and CDR2 YYEEEE. Deletions cut 6 bases from V and 7 bases from J, with 8 bases between. The CDR3 contains 11 residues. The CDR3 sequence is CASTVRNEQFF. CDR3 DNA sequence: TGTGCCAGCACCGTGCGGAATGAGCAGTTCTTC.

V gene TRBV5-1 combines with J gene TRBJ2-7, with 13 bases aligning to TRBD2. Germline assignment: CDR1 SGHRS and CDR2 YFSETQ. V trimming: 4 bases; J trimming: 0 bases; junction bases outside the gene matches: 4. This CDR3 is built from 16 residues. In DNA, the CDR3 is TGCGCCAGCAGCCCGACTAGCGGGAGGCCCTCCTACGAGCAGTACTTC. Amino acid sequence: CASSPTSGRPSYEQYF.

In its sample, this clone was seen a few times. The rearrangement uses TRBV27 and TRBJ2-1; 8 bases match TRBD1. The germline V gene has CDR1 MNHEY and CDR2 SMNVEV (reference sequence). Trimming removed 7 bases from V and 4 bases from J; junction bases left unmatched: 9. CDR3 length equals 15 residues. The CDR3 bases are TGTGCCAGCATCGCTACAGGGGGGCTTTACAATGAGCAGTTCTTC. Protein sequence: CASIATGGLYNEQFF.

This sequence joins TRBV4-3 and TRBJ2-3; D is perhaps TRBD1 (6 bases). Germline V CDR1 and CDR2: LGHNA, YSLEER. This CDR3 region has 15 residues. V was trimmed by 8 bases and J by 0 bases, leaving 15 bases between them. The CDR3 protein is CASRRGITSTDTQYF. The CDR3 DNA sequence: TGCGCCAGCCGAAGGGGGATAACTAGCACAGATACGCAGTATTTT.

This rearrangement joins TRBV7-9 to TRBJ1-5; the match to TRBD1 covers 12 bases. This CDR3 spans 19 amino acids. CDR1 SEHNR and CDR2 FQNEAQ come from the germline V gene (reference sequence). V shed 1 base and J 7 bases; nucleotides not matched to a gene: 14. The DNA of the CDR3 is TGTGCCAGCAGCTTAGTGGGACAGGGGGCCCCCACCTATTCGCAGCCCCAGCATTTT. Protein sequence: CASSLVGQGAPTYSQPQHF.

CDR3 sequence reads: CASSVDRGQPQHF. The CDR3 coding sequence is TGTGCCAGCAGCGTAGACCGGGGGCAGCCCCAGCATTTT. V is TRBV9 and J is TRBJ1-5; possibly TRBD1 for D (5 bases). The CDR3 extends over 13 amino acids. The ends were cut back, 0 bases at V and 7 bases at J, with 8 bases in the middle. Germline V lookup: CDR1 SGDLS, CDR2 YYNGEE. Full variable domain (outside the CDR3, taken from reference TRBV9 and TRBJ1-5): DSGVTQTPKHLITATGQRVTLRCSPRSGDLSVYWYQQSLDQGLQFLIQYYNGEERAKGNILERFSAQQFPDLHSELNLSSLELGDSALYFCASSVDRGQPQHFGDGTRLSIL.

The chain carries TRBV2 and TRBJ2-5; D gene unclear. This CDR3 is built from 13 residues. V dropped 8 bases and J dropped 5 bases, with 15 bases sitting between them. Germline V gene lookup returns CDR1 SNHLY and CDR2 FYNNEI. In DNA form, the CDR3 reads TGTGCCAGCTTGCGGAAGATCGGGGAGACCCAGTACTTC. Amino acid sequence: CASLRKIGETQYF.

The chain has TRBV5-1 and TRBJ1-6, with 9 bases that match TRBD1. The CDR3 totals 15 residues. After removal of 7 bases from V and 4 bases from J, the junction contained 6 bases not matched to a gene. The germline CDR1 and CDR2 sequences are SGHRS and YFSETQ. The CDR3 loop is CASAGGQGYNSPLHF. CDR3 DNA sequence: TGCGCCAGCGCTGGAGGACAGGGGTATAATTCACCCCTCCACTTT.